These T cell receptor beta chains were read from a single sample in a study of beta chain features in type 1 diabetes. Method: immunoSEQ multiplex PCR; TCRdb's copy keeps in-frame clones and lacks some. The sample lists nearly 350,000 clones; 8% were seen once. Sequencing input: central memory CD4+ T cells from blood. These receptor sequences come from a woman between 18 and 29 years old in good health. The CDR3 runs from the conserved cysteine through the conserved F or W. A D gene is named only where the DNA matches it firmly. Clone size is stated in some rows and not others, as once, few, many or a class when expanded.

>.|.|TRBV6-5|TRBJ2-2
TGTGCCAGCAGCCCCTCCTCCGGGCAGCTGTTTTTT
CASSPSSGQLFF
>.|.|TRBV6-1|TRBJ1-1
TGTGCCAGCACCTCAGCCAGGGGAGCTTTCTTT
CASTSARGAFF
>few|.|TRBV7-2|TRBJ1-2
TGTGCCAGCAGCTTAGTGGGGCAGGGCACTCAAACTGGCTACACCTTC
CASSLVGQGTQTGYTF
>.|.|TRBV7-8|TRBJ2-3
TGTGCCAGCAGCGCGGGACAGCAAAGCACAGATACGCAGTATTTT
CASSAGQQSTDTQYF
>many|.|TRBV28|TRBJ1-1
TGTGCCAGCAGCACTCTCGACGGGGACCGGAACACTGAAGCTTTCTTT
CASSTLDGDRNTEAFF
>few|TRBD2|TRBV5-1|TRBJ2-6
TGCGCCAGCAGCTTGGCTGAAAAATCACCGGGACTAGCCCCTGGGGCCAACGTCCTGACTTTC
CASSLAEKSPGLAPGANVLTF
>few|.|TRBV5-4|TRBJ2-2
TGTGCCAGCAGTCCAGGGAACGGGGAGCTGTTTTTT
CASSPGNGELFF
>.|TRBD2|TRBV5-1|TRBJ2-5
TGCGCCAGCAGCTTGGGACTAGCGGGAGAGGAGGAGACCCAGTACTTC
CASSLGLAGEEETQYF
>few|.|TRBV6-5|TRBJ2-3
TGTGCCAGCAGTTTATCGAGGGAGCTAGATACGCAGTATTTT
CASSLSRELDTQYF
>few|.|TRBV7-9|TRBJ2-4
TGTGCCAGCAGCTTGGGGGGCCTAGCCAAAAACATTCAGTACTTC
CASSLGGLAKNIQYF
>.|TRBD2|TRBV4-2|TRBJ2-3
TGTGCCAGCAGCCGGAGGGCTAGCGGGAGTGGGGCCGCAGATACGCAGTATTTT
CASSRRASGSGAADTQYF
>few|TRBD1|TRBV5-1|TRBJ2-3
TGCGCCAGCAGCTCCCAGGGGGTAACAGATACGCAGTATTTT
CASSSQGVTDTQYF
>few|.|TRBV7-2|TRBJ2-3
TGTGCCAGCAAGACAAGCACAGATACGCAGTATTTT
CASKTSTDTQYF
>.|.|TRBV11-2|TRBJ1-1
TGTGCCAGCAGCCCACCCCCCAGCAGAGAAGCTTTCTTT
CASSPPPSREAFF
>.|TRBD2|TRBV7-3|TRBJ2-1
TGTGCCAGCAGCTTAAGGGCGGCTAGCGGGAGTCTCTCCCCGACGAGAAATGAGCAGTTCTTC
CASSLRAASGSLSPTRNEQFF
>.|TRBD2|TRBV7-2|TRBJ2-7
TGTGCCAGCAGCTTCCAAGGGACTAGCGGAAGATACTTC
CASSFQGTSGRYF
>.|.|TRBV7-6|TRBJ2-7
TGTGCCAGCAGCCAAAGAAACGACGCTGAGGCTAGCTCCTACGAGCAGTACTTC
CASSQRNDAEASSYEQYF